Below are 20 T cell receptor beta chains sequenced from a single sample in a study of blood T cell repertoires in COVID-19 (dated by TCRdb to about 2020). Libraries came from the immunoSEQ multiplex PCR assay. Sourced from immuneACCESS, this table was stored by TCRdb with only in-frame sequences that have V and J called. A share of the clones is absent; for the studies checked, an unresolved V gene accounts for under half, and the remainder has no known explanation. The sample contains about 250,000 clones, 70% to 90% of them found a single time. Together, the top ten hold around 4.5% of the sample. Sequenced material: PBMCs or T cells enriched from blood (not recorded which). These receptors were collected from a woman in her 30s who had recovered from COVID-19.

This clone has just one count. The chain is built from TRBV30 and TRBJ2-7; TRBD1 might be the D (6 bases). Germline CDR1 reads GTSNPN; CDR2 reads SVGIG (reference sequence). V lost 4 bases, J lost 4 bases, and 17 bases lay in between. This CDR3 is built from 14 residues. As DNA, the CDR3 is TGTGCCTGGACCACTTACTCCAGGGGTTACGAGCAGTACTTC. Its protein product is CAWTTYSRGYEQYF.

This clone was recorded once. The chain combines TRBV20-1 with TRBJ2-7; D is unresolved. CDR1 and CDR2 from the germline V gene are DFQATT and SNEGSKA (reference sequence). CDR3 size: 11 residues. The V end lost 1 base, the J end lost 2 bases, and 3 bases lay between the germline ends. DNA for the CDR3: TGCAGTGCTAGAGGAGCCTACGAGCAGTACTTC. Translated: CSARGAYEQYF.

This clone came up a few times. The chain employs TRBV2 and TRBJ1-2; 7 positions match TRBD1. V shed 3 bases and J 14 bases; nucleotides not matched to a gene: 6. The CDR3 is 11 amino acids. Germline CDR1 SNHLY, CDR2 FYNNEI. This CDR3 reads CASSETGILTF. CDR3 DNA: TGTGCCAGCAGTGAGACAGGGATCCTTACCTTC.

This clone appeared once. The chain uses TRBV10-2 and TRBJ1-2, with 8 bases that match TRBD1. After removal of 4 bases from V and 10 bases from J, the junction contained 8 bases not matched to a gene. CDR3 length: 13 amino acids. CDR1 is WSHSY, CDR2 SAAADI, per germline. The CDR3 reads CASSVSGQALYTF. The CDR3 region has the DNA TGCGCCAGCAGTGTATCGGGACAGGCTCTCTACACCTTC.

This clone was observed a single time. The chain combines TRBV9 with TRBJ2-1; D is uncertain. The V gene lost 2 bases and the J gene lost 8 bases, with 17 bases spanning the gap. Germline V gives CDR1 SGDLS, CDR2 YYNGEE. CDR3 length equals 15 residues. The chain's CDR3 is CASSVAGKVADEQFF. The CDR3 region has the DNA TGTGCCAGCAGCGTGGCAGGCAAAGTGGCCGATGAGCAGTTCTTC. The whole variable domain, filled in from reference TRBV9 and TRBJ2-1, reads DSGVTQTPKHLITATGQRVTLRCSPRSGDLSVYWYQQSLDQGLQFLIQYYNGEERAKGNILERFSAQQFPDLHSELNLSSLELGDSALYFCASSVAGKVADEQFFGPGTRLTVL.

The genes are TRBV7-9 and TRBJ2-5, with 7 bases aligning to TRBD2. CDR3 length equals 16 residues. With V trimmed by 6 bases and J by 1 base, 11 bases remained unmatched. The germline gives CDR1 SEHNR, CDR2 FQNEAQ (reference sequence). This CDR3 is CASSIPGRGIQETQYF. DNA for the CDR3: TGTGCCAGCAGTATACCTGGGCGGGGGATCCAAGAGACCCAGTACTTC. Variable domain in full (rest from reference TRBV7-9 and TRBJ2-5): DTGVSQNPRHKITKRGQNVTFRCDPISEHNRLYWYRQTLGQGPEFLTYFQNEAQLEKSRLLSDRFSAERPKGSFSTLEIQRTEQGDSAMYLCASSIPGRGIQETQYFGPGTRLLVL.

This clone was found once. CDR3 protein: CASSQQGTGNTIYF. The CDR3 bases are TGTGCCAGTAGCCAGCAGGGAACTGGAAACACCATATATTTT. The V call is TRBV19, the J call TRBJ1-3, with TRBD1 as a possible D gene (5 bases). Trimming cost V 6 bases and J 2 bases, with 11 bases left between them. The CDR3 contains 14 residues. Germline CDR1 LNHDA, CDR2 SQIVND (reference sequence). The complete variable domain, with remaining parts taken from reference TRBV19 and TRBJ1-3, reads DGGITQSPKYLFRKEGQNVTLSCEQNLNHDAMYWYRQDPGQGLRLIYYSQIVNDFQKGDIAEGYSVSREKKESFPLTVTSAQKNPTAFYLCASSQQGTGNTIYFGEGSWLTVV.

The chain is built from TRBV28 and TRBJ1-5, with D maybe TRBD1 (5 bases). The CDR3 loop spans 15 amino acids. The V end lost 2 bases, the J end lost 4 bases, and 12 bases lay between the germline ends. CDR1 and CDR2 from the germline V gene are MDHEN and SYDVKM. Written as DNA, the CDR3 is TGTGCCAGCAGTTTAACGGGCCCAGGGAATCAGCCCCAGCATTTT. Translation gives CASSLTGPGNQPQHF.

This clone has only a few counts. The J gene is TRBJ1-5, the V gene TRBV28; D call uncertain. The germline CDR1 and CDR2 sequences are MDHEN and SYDVKM. Trimming left V 6 bases short and J 5 bases short, with 23 bases between. The CDR3 consists of 17 residues. The CDR3 loop reads CASSLSLGQTSHQPQHF. The CDR3 region has the DNA TGTGCCAGCAGCCTTTCTCTCGGCCAGACTAGTCATCAGCCCCAGCATTTT.

This chain uses TRBV19 with TRBJ1-5, with 10 bases identical to TRBD1. Germline V gene lookup returns CDR1 LNHDA and CDR2 SQIVND (reference sequence). The length of the CDR3 is 15 residues. The V gene end was trimmed by 6 bases and the J gene end by 7 bases; junction bases not matched to a gene: 9. In nucleotides, the CDR3 is TGTGCCAGTAGCGCCGCGGACAGGGGGAGCCAGCCCCAGCATTTT. This sequence encodes CASSAADRGSQPQHF.

This clone showed up just once. J is TRBJ1-1 and V is TRBV10-3; a possible D gene is TRBD1 (6 bases). With 10 bases removed from V and 1 base from J, the gap between germline ends came to 10 bases. Germline values: CDR1 ENHRY, CDR2 SYGVKD. This CDR3 is 12 amino acids long. In DNA, the CDR3 is TGTGCCACCCTACAGGGGAACACTGAAGCTTTCTTT. Its translation is CATLQGNTEAFF.

This clone has only one observation. The chain joins TRBV28 to TRBJ1-4; D is ambiguous. The V gene lost 3 bases and the J gene lost 4 bases, with 9 bases spanning the gap. Germline-derived CDR1 and CDR2 are MDHEN and SYDVKM. This CDR3 has 14 residues. CDR3: CASSLWQFNEKLFF. CDR3 in DNA: TGTGCCAGCAGTTTGTGGCAGTTTAATGAAAAACTGTTTTTT.

The chain links TRBV28 to TRBJ2-1, with TRBD2 identical over 10 bases. Germline assignment: CDR1 MDHEN and CDR2 SYDVKM. The CDR3 contains 15 residues. V gave up 3 bases and J gave up 4 bases; unmatched junction bases: 3. CDR3 sequence: CASSFLAGGYNEQFF. In DNA form, the CDR3 reads TGTGCCAGCAGTTTTTTAGCGGGGGGATACAATGAGCAGTTCTTC.

This chain links TRBV2 with TRBJ2-1; D might be TRBD2 (6 bases). Germline assignment: CDR1 SNHLY and CDR2 FYNNEI. Trimming left V 3 bases short and J 5 bases short, with 14 bases between. The CDR3 spans 15 residues. The CDR3 DNA sequence: TGTGCCAGCAGTGATTTGCGGGAAGCCAACAATGAGCAGTTCTTC. It translates to CASSDLREANNEQFF.

This chain uses TRBV12-5 with TRBJ1-1; no definite D call. The ends were cut back, 3 bases at V and 10 bases at J, with 12 bases in the middle. The CDR3 covers 12 residues. Germline-derived CDR1 and CDR2 are LGHNT and FRNRAP. CDR3 nucleotides: TGTGCTAGTGGTTTTTTGGACGGGAGAGCTTTCTTT. Residues: CASGFLDGRAFF.

CDR3 residues: CASSEGSGGSSYNEQFF. In DNA form, the CDR3 reads TGTGCCAGCAGTGAGGGTAGCGGGGGGAGCTCCTACAATGAGCAGTTCTTC. The V gene is TRBV6-4, the J gene TRBJ2-1; the match to TRBD2 covers 10 bases. The germline gives CDR1 MRHNA, CDR2 SNTAGT. The V and J ends lost 3 bases and 0 bases, in that order; junction bases with no gene match: 5. CDR3 length equals 17 residues.

J is TRBJ1-2 and V is TRBV10-3, with 7 bases matching TRBD1. V shed 7 bases and J 6 bases; nucleotides not matched to a gene: 14. Per the germline V gene, CDR1 is ENHRY and CDR2 is SYGVKD. The CDR3 is 15 residues long. In nucleotides, the CDR3 is TGTGCCATCACCGACATAACAGGGGTTCCGAATGGCTACACCTTC. This encodes CAITDITGVPNGYTF.

The rearrangement links TRBV12-3 or TRBV12-4 to TRBJ1-2, with a weak D call TRBD1 (6 bases). This CDR3 contains 13 residues. The ends were cut back, 5 bases at V and 9 bases at J, with 16 bases in the middle. The CDR3 DNA reads as TGTGCCAGCAGTACCCAGCGACAGGATCGCTACACCTTC. Translated, it gives CASSTQRQDRYTF.

The chain links TRBV28 to TRBJ2-6; D ambiguous. With 4 bases removed from V and 0 bases from J, the gap between germline ends came to 7 bases. The CDR3 is 15 amino acids. CDR1 and CDR2 (germline): MDHEN, SYDVKM. The CDR3 sequence is CASSYRLSGANVLTF. As DNA, the CDR3 is TGTGCCAGCAGTTATAGACTCTCTGGGGCCAACGTCCTGACTTTC.

DNA for the CDR3: TGTGCCAGTAGTAGGAGTGCGGGGGAGCTGTTTTTT. Its protein is CASSRSAGELFF. The chain joins TRBV19 to TRBJ2-2, with unresolved D. CDR1 is LNHDA, CDR2 SQIVND, per germline (reference sequence). V was cut by 4 bases and J by 8 bases, with 8 bases left in between. The CDR3 loop spans 12 amino acids.